A selection of T cell receptor beta chains follows, all from one sample in a study of shared clonotypes between healthy human individuals. The protocol was immunoSEQ multiplex PCR, while the TCRdb copy is restricted to in-frame clones and leaves out a portion. The sample holds around 2.1 million clones, just over 90% seen once. Sequencing was performed on naive CD8+ T cells from PBMCs. The receptors here all came from a man aged 18-30 years in good health. Some clones in this sample may be carry-over from other donors' samples. Each CDR3 is given with its conserved first and last residue. Fields, in order: J gene, clone size, V gene, D gene, CDR3 DNA, CDR3 protein. D genes are given only for firm matches. Only part of the rows carry a size: once, few, many, or a class if the clone is expanded.

>TRBJ2-7|NA|TRBV6-5|NA
TGTGCCACCTCGGCGGGATACGAGCAGTACTTC
CATSAGYEQYF
>TRBJ2-5|NA|TRBV7-9|NA
TGTGCCAGCAGCTCGACGAAGGGACAAACCGAAGAGACCCAGTACTTC
CASSSTKGQTEETQYF
>TRBJ1-2|few|TRBV11-3|NA
TGTGCCAGGACTACATCGGGGAAACACTATGGCTACACCTTC
CARTTSGKHYGYTF
>TRBJ2-2|NA|TRBV11-2|NA
TGTGCCAGCAGCTTAATCCGCTTCGTTAACACCGGGGAGCTGTTTTTT
CASSLIRFVNTGELFF
>TRBJ2-3|NA|TRBV18|NA
TGTGCCAGCTCACCACCCCCCGGTGGGACGCAGTATTTT
CASSPPPGGTQYF
>TRBJ2-2|NA|TRBV27|NA
TGTGCCAGCAGTTTATGGTATGGAGGGAACACCGGGGAGCTGTTTTTT
CASSLWYGGNTGELFF
>TRBJ1-3|NA|TRBV11-2|NA
TGTGCCAGCAGCCCCCGGGCAGACCTACGTTTGGGAAACACCATATATTTT
CASSPRADLRLGNTIYF
>TRBJ2-3|NA|TRBV7-9|TRBD2
TGTGCCAGCAGCCCAACGGCTAGCGGCCTTACGGGGGGCACAGATACGCAGTATTTT
CASSPTASGLTGGTDTQYF
>TRBJ1-1|NA|TRBV27|NA
TGTGCCAGCAGTAAACGCAGTACAGGACCCAACACTGAAGCTTTCTTT
CASSKRSTGPNTEAFF
>TRBJ2-3|NA|TRBV29-1|NA
TGCAGCGTTGATCTCGATACGCAGTATTTT
CSVDLDTQYF
>TRBJ2-3|NA|TRBV27|NA
TGTGCCAGCAAGGCCGGCCGGTACCGCACAGATACGCAGTATTTT
CASKAGRYRTDTQYF
>TRBJ2-1|NA|TRBV7-8|TRBD2
TGTGCCAGCAGCTTAGCGAGAGGCGGGAGGGCCATTTACAATGAGCAGTTCTTC
CASSLARGGRAIYNEQFF
>TRBJ2-1|NA|TRBV19|NA
TGTGCCAGTAGTGCCGGGGGGCCGGCTGAGCAGTTCTTC
CASSAGGPAEQFF
>TRBJ1-1|NA|TRBV28|NA
TGTGCCAGCAGTTTATTGCCAGGGATGAAGAACACTGAAGCTTTCTTT
CASSLLPGMKNTEAFF
>TRBJ1-4|NA|TRBV9|NA
TGTGCCAGCAGCCCCAGCCCGGACAGCTTTAATGAAAAACTGTTTTTT
CASSPSPDSFNEKLFF
>TRBJ2-1|NA|TRBV27|TRBD2
TGTGCCAGCAGTTTACGCGGGAGGGCTTATGAGCAGTTCTTC
CASSLRGRAYEQFF
>TRBJ2-5|NA|TRBV4-3|NA
TGCGCCAGCAGCCCAGGGACCGCCCAAGAGACCCAGTACTTC
CASSPGTAQETQYF
>TRBJ2-2|once|TRBV19|NA
TGTGCCAGTGTAGCTAGGCAAAAGAACACCGGGGAGCTGTTTTTT
CASVARQKNTGELFF
>TRBJ2-7|NA|TRBV7-9|TRBD2
TGTGCCAGCAGCTCGGGACTAGCGACTAACTACGAGCAGTACTTC
CASSSGLATNYEQYF
>TRBJ2-2|NA|TRBV15|NA
TGTGCCACCAGCAGAGCGGTCGGGGAGCTGTTTTTT
CATSRAVGELFF
>TRBJ1-4|once|TRBV7-9|NA
TGTGCCAGCAGCTTCTGGACACCGCCGGAAGAAAAACTGTTTTTT
CASSFWTPPEEKLFF
>TRBJ2-7|NA|TRBV27|NA
TGTGCCAGCAGTTTAAGCCGGGGCGGGGAGCAGTACTTC
CASSLSRGGEQYF
>TRBJ2-5|NA|TRBV2|TRBD2
TGTGCCAGCAGTGAAGAAGCGGGAGCCCTAGAGACCCAGTACTTC
CASSEEAGALETQYF
>TRBJ2-7|NA|TRBV14|NA
TGTGCCAGCAGCCAAGAGGCAGGGGCAGGATACGAGCAGTACTTC
CASSQEAGAGYEQYF
>TRBJ1-2|NA|TRBV7-6|TRBD1
TGTGCCAGCAGCTCCACAGGGGGCGATAATGGCTACACCTTC
CASSSTGGDNGYTF
>TRBJ1-1|NA|TRBV19|NA
TGTGCCAGTAGTACACAGGGCACTGAAGCTTTCTTT
CASSTQGTEAFF
>TRBJ1-4|once|TRBV4-1|NA
TGCGCCAGCAGCCAAGTGGGCGGTGCAACTAATGAAAAACTGTTTTTT
CASSQVGGATNEKLFF
>TRBJ2-2|NA|TRBV7-9|NA
TGTGCCAGCAGCTTAGTTGGGGGCCCCGGGGAGCTGTTTTTT
CASSLVGGPGELFF
>TRBJ2-7|few|TRBV29-1|TRBD1
TGCAGCGTTGAGGACAGGAGCTCCTACGAGCAGTACTTC
CSVEDRSSYEQYF
>TRBJ1-2|NA|TRBV20-1|NA
TGCAGTGCTAGAGCCAGCTATGACTACACCTTC
CSARASYDYTF
>TRBJ2-7|NA|TRBV29-1|NA
TGCAGCGTTGAAGTTTTGAACGAGCAGTACTTC
CSVEVLNEQYF
>TRBJ1-1|NA|TRBV7-3|NA
TGTGCCAGCAGCCCAATCGGGGGCCTCACTGAAGCTTTCTTT
CASSPIGGLTEAFF
>TRBJ2-5|NA|TRBV5-1|TRBD2
TGCGCCAGCACTGCGGGGGGGCTCGACCAAGAGACCCAGTACTTC
CASTAGGLDQETQYF
>TRBJ2-7|NA|TRBV6-1|TRBD1
TGTGCCAGCAGTAAAATACAGGGGGTGTCGGGCGAGCAGTACTTC
CASSKIQGVSGEQYF
>TRBJ2-1|once|TRBV14|NA
TGTGCCAGCAGCTTCAAATACAATGAGCAGTTCTTC
CASSFKYNEQFF
>TRBJ2-1|NA|TRBV2|TRBD2
TGTGCCAGCAGTGATCGCGGGACTAGTGCAGTCCATGAGCAGTTCTTC
CASSDRGTSAVHEQFF
>TRBJ2-1|NA|TRBV7-9|NA
TGTGCCAGCTTCCCCGGGCGGGGCTCATCGCTCAGTGAGCAGTTCTTC
CASFPGRGSSLSEQFF
>TRBJ1-2|NA|TRBV27|NA
TGTGCCAGCAGTTTATCGGGCAGGACTAACTATGGCTACACCTTC
CASSLSGRTNYGYTF
>TRBJ2-7|once|TRBV5-6|TRBD2
TGTGCCAGCAGCTTGTATCGGGAGGGCCCCCTGTACGAGCAGTACTTC
CASSLYREGPLYEQYF
>TRBJ1-3|NA|TRBV7-9|NA
TGTGCCAGCAGCTCCGCCCGGGCTAAGGTGGGAAACACCATATATTTT
CASSSARAKVGNTIYF
>TRBJ2-7|NA|TRBV27|TRBD2
TGTGCCAGCAGTTTTTTGGCGGGAGGCCCCTCCTACGAGCAGTACTTC
CASSFLAGGPSYEQYF
>TRBJ2-1|NA|TRBV10-2|TRBD2
TGCGCCAGCAAACTAGCGGGATACAATGAGCAGTTCTTC
CASKLAGYNEQFF
>TRBJ1-3|NA|TRBV28|NA
TGTGCCAGCAGTGCTACCAGGAGGGTAATCTCGGGAAACACCATATATTTT
CASSATRRVISGNTIYF
>TRBJ2-2|NA|TRBV5-1|NA
TGCGCCAGCAGCTTGGACAGGGTAACCCCCCTGTGGACCGGGGAGCTGTTTTTT
CASSLDRVTPLWTGELFF
>TRBJ1-6|NA|TRBV30|NA
TGTGCCTGGAGTTCGGGACTGGAACCCCTCCACTTT
CAWSSGLEPLHF
>TRBJ1-1|NA|TRBV7-9|NA
TGTGCCAGCAGCTTGGGCGGGCCGAACACTGAAGCTTTCTTT
CASSLGGPNTEAFF
>TRBJ1-2|NA|TRBV29-1|TRBD1
TGCAGCGTGGGGGACAGGGAAGCCCCTAACTATGGCTACACCTTC
CSVGDREAPNYGYTF
>TRBJ2-3|NA|TRBV27|NA
TGTGCCAGCAGCTTGATGGGCACAGATACGCAGTATTTT
CASSLMGTDTQYF
>TRBJ2-7|NA|TRBV19|TRBD2
TGTGCCAGTAGTATGGCTCCGGGACTAGCGGGAGTTAACTACGAGCAGTACTTC
CASSMAPGLAGVNYEQYF
>TRBJ2-7|NA|TRBV2|NA
TGTGCCAGCAGTGAAGAGGGTCTAATCCTTTACGAGCAGTACTTC
CASSEEGLILYEQYF